Listed below are T cell receptor beta chains from one sample, sequenced in a study of a mutant IDH1 vaccine in newly diagnosed glioma. Their cognate antigens are unknown. The data were produced by immunoSEQ multiplex PCR, yet TCRdb's version contains in-frame clones alone and is incomplete. The repertoire has about 68,000 clones, roughly 83% of them found once; the top ten carry over 9.5%. The sequencing here drew on PBMCs, taken from a glioma patient whose treatment included an IDH1 peptide vaccine. These receptors originate from a man aged 18 to 35 with glioma. The CDR3 runs from the conserved cysteine through the conserved F or W. D genes are given only for firm matches. Clone size is stated in some rows and not others, as once, few, many or a class when expanded.

cdr3_length	clone_size	d_call	v_call	j_call	cdr3_nt	cdr3_aa
14	.	TRBD1	TRBV11-1	TRBJ1-1	TGTGCCAGCAGCTTGGAAAGGACAGGGAATGAAGCTTTCTTT	CASSLERTGNEAFF
15	.	TRBD1	TRBV6-6	TRBJ2-7	TGTGCCAGCAGGTACTCAGGACAGGGGGCAGGCGAGCAGTACTTC	CASRYSGQGAGEQYF
12	.	TRBD1	TRBV27	TRBJ2-7	TGTGCCAGCAGTCAGGGGGAGTACGAGCAGTACTTC	CASSQGEYEQYF
15	.	.	TRBV6-5	TRBJ2-2	TGTGCCAGCAGTCAACAGGGCACGAACACCGGGGAGCTGTTTTTT	CASSQQGTNTGELFF
13	.	TRBD1	TRBV27	TRBJ2-7	TGTGCCAGCAGTAGCCGACAGGGGTACGAGCAGTACTTC	CASSSRQGYEQYF
15	.	TRBD1	TRBV27	TRBJ2-7	TGTGCCAGCAGCCTAGGAAGACAGGGAGCCTACGAGCAGTACTTC	CASSLGRQGAYEQYF
15	.	TRBD2	TRBV15	TRBJ2-3	TGTGCCACCAGCCCGGGACTAGCGGGCACAGATACGCAGTATTTT	CATSPGLAGTDTQYF
12	.	.	TRBV5-1	TRBJ2-7	TGCGCCAGCAGCCTGGGGGGCTACGAGCAGTACTTC	CASSLGGYEQYF
15	.	.	TRBV30	TRBJ2-1	TGTGCCTGGAGTGTAGGGCTCAACTCCTACAATGAGCAGTTCTTC	CAWSVGLNSYNEQFF
16	.	TRBD1	TRBV19	TRBJ1-2	TGTGCCAGTAGTTCCTGGACAGGGCGATCTAACTATGGCTACACCTTC	CASSSWTGRSNYGYTF
15	.	.	TRBV7-9	TRBJ2-1	TGTGCCAGCAGCCTGGGGTTGACCCAGATCAATGAGCAGTTCTTC	CASSLGLTQINEQFF
15	.	.	TRBV2	TRBJ1-2	TGTGCCAGCAGTGAAGCTGCGTGGGCTAACTATGGCTACACCTTC	CASSEAAWANYGYTF
12	.	.	TRBV7-9	TRBJ2-5	TGTGCCAGCAGCGACCTTACGGAGACCCAGTACTTC	CASSDLTETQYF
14	.	TRBD2	TRBV4-2	TRBJ2-1	TGTGCCAGCAGCCAAGGGCTAGCGGGAGTTGAGCAGTTCTTC	CASSQGLAGVEQFF
15	few	TRBD1	TRBV10-3	TRBJ1-5	TGTGCCATCAGCCTTACAGGGGGCGGGAATCAGCCCCAGCATTTT	CAISLTGGGNQPQHF
16	.	.	TRBV9	TRBJ1-2	TGTGCCAGCAGCGTAGCCCTCCCGGGCCGCAACTATGGCTACACCTTC	CASSVALPGRNYGYTF
15	.	TRBD2	TRBV6-6	TRBJ2-7	TGTGCCAGCAGTACGGAGGGACTAGCGGGGGGCGAGCAGTACTTC	CASSTEGLAGGEQYF
13	.	TRBD1	TRBV7-2	TRBJ1-2	TGTGCCAGCAGCGGGGCAGGGGGCTATGGCTACACCTTC	CASSGAGGYGYTF
16	.	.	TRBV4-1	TRBJ2-1	TGCGCCAGCAGCCAAGATCAGGGGGGGGCGGGCAATGAGCAGTTCTTC	CASSQDQGGAGNEQFF
15	.	.	TRBV5-5	TRBJ1-1	TGTGCCAGCAGCTTCGACTCGGGTCGCAACACTGAAGCTTTCTTT	CASSFDSGRNTEAFF
14	.	.	TRBV5-1	TRBJ1-2	TGCGCCAGCAGCCCGGGAAGTTTTAACTATGGCTACACCTTC	CASSPGSFNYGYTF
13	.	.	TRBV5-5	TRBJ1-6	TGTGCCAGCAGCTTGACCCCTGACTCACCCCTCCACTTT	CASSLTPDSPLHF
17	.	.	TRBV11-2	TRBJ2-2	TGTGCCAGCAGCCCCACCTGGAGCGGCATAAACACCGGGGAGCTGTTTTTT	CASSPTWSGINTGELFF
11	.	.	TRBV25-1	TRBJ1-1	TGTGCCAGCGGGCTGGTCACTGAAGCTTTCTTT	CASGLVTEAFF
14	.	.	TRBV10-3	TRBJ1-1	TGTGCCATTGGTTCTGTCTCGGGGAACACTGAAGCTTTCTTT	CAIGSVSGNTEAFF
15	.	.	TRBV5-4	TRBJ2-5	TGTGCCAGCAGCTTGGAGGCTAGTTCGAAAGAGACCCAGTACTTC	CASSLEASSKETQYF
15	.	.	TRBV28	TRBJ2-1	TGTGCCAGCAGTCTTCGCCCGACTATCACCCGCGCGCAGTTCTTC	CASSLRPTITRAQFF
14	.	.	TRBV2	TRBJ2-3	TGTGCCAGCAGTGGTGGCGGGGTCGGGGATACGCAGTATTTT	CASSGGGVGDTQYF
17	.	.	TRBV7-9	TRBJ1-1	TGTGCCAGCACCCTTCAGGGGCAAGTGAGGAAGAACACTGAAGCTTTCTTT	CASTLQGQVRKNTEAFF
11	.	.	TRBV28	TRBJ1-5	TGTGCCAGCAGAGACCTAGGGGCCCAGCATTTT	CASRDLGAQHF
15	.	TRBD1	TRBV5-1	TRBJ1-5	TGCGCCAGCAGCTTGGCTGGGACAGATAATCAGCCCCAGCATTTT	CASSLAGTDNQPQHF
16	.	.	TRBV13	TRBJ1-1	TGTGCCAGCAGCCAGAACGCCGACAGGAGGAACACTGAAGCTTTCTTT	CASSQNADRRNTEAFF
14	.	.	TRBV29-1	TRBJ2-1	TGCAGCGTTGGAGTTTACAGCTCCTACAATGAGCAGTTCTTC	CSVGVYSSYNEQFF
17	.	TRBD2	TRBV10-3	TRBJ2-7	TGTGCCATCAGTGAGTTCACCCGGGTAGCGGGAGACTACGAGCAGTACTTC	CAISEFTRVAGDYEQYF
15	few	.	TRBV4-3	TRBJ1-2	TGCGCCAGCAGCCAAGAACTACAGTCCAACTATGGCTACACCTTC	CASSQELQSNYGYTF
16	.	TRBD2	TRBV7-8	TRBJ2-1	TGTGCCAGCAGCTTAACTAGCGGGAGGTCCTACAATGAGCAGTTCTTC	CASSLTSGRSYNEQFF
12	.	.	TRBV18	TRBJ1-4	TGTGCCAGCTCACCACGGGGGGAAAAACTGTTTTTT	CASSPRGEKLFF
15	.	TRBD2	TRBV11-1	TRBJ2-1	TGTGCCAGCAGCCCGGGACTAGCGGTCGACAATGAGCAGTTCTTC	CASSPGLAVDNEQFF
15	few	TRBD1	TRBV27	TRBJ1-5	TGTGCCAGCAGTTTATCGACAGGGAGCAATCAGCCCCAGCATTTT	CASSLSTGSNQPQHF
15	.	.	TRBV19	TRBJ1-4	TGTGCCAGTAGTAGGATCGGGACGGCTAATGAAAAACTGTTTTTT	CASSRIGTANEKLFF
13	once	.	TRBV5-1	TRBJ1-1	TGCGCCAGCAGCTTGGGTGGGGCCACTGAAGCTTTCTTT	CASSLGGATEAFF
15	.	.	TRBV4-3	TRBJ1-2	TGCGCCAGCAGCCAAGATCAGGCAGTCCGATATGGCTACACCTTC	CASSQDQAVRYGYTF
17	.	TRBD2	TRBV6-1	TRBJ2-7	TGTGCCAGCAGTGAAGATGGGGCCGGTAGCGGGAGCTACGAGCAGTACTTC	CASSEDGAGSGSYEQYF
15	.	TRBD1	TRBV4-2	TRBJ1-2	TGTGCCAGCAGCGCGGGGACAGGGGGCGGGTTAGGGTACACCTTC	CASSAGTGGGLGYTF
15	.	.	TRBV4-2	TRBJ1-2	TGTGCCAGCAGCCCCCCTGGGCAGACGATCCACGGCTACACCTTC	CASSPPGQTIHGYTF
15	.	TRBD1	TRBV29-1	TRBJ2-5	TGCAGCGTTGAAGGGGGACAGCCCTCACAAGAGACCCAGTACTTC	CSVEGGQPSQETQYF